These T cell receptor beta chains were read from a single sample in a study of blood T cell repertoires in COVID-19. TCRdb keeps only in-frame clones here, not all; method: immunoSEQ multiplex PCR. The sample consists of about 220,000 clones, under 90% of them appearing once. The specimen was PBMCs or T cells enriched from blood (not recorded which). The receptors were sampled from a woman aged 55 to 70 who had recovered from COVID-19. Both conserved end residues are part of each CDR3. D genes are given only for firm matches. A clone size is listed for some rows: how often the clone was seen (once, few, many), or a class if it is expanded.

NA	TRBV3-1/TRBV3-2	TRBJ2-1	NA	CASSQDRTPTGNEQFF	TGTGCCAGCAGCCAAGATAGGACACCAACCGGCAATGAGCAGTTCTTC
NA	TRBV10-3	TRBJ1-1	TRBD1	CAIRGGSGTVNTEAFF	TGTGCCATCAGGGGGGGATCCGGGACAGTGAACACTGAAGCTTTCTTT
NA	TRBV18	TRBJ2-1	TRBD2	CASSPLAGGIYNEQFF	TGTGCCAGCTCACCGCTAGCGGGGGGGATTTACAATGAGCAGTTCTTC
NA	TRBV19	TRBJ2-2	NA	CASTPTGAGELFF	TGTGCCAGTACCCCCACAGGCGCCGGGGAGCTGTTTTTT
NA	TRBV11-3	TRBJ2-1	TRBD1	CASSFGQGYNEQFF	TGTGCCAGCAGCTTCGGACAGGGTTACAATGAGCAGTTCTTC
NA	TRBV9	TRBJ2-5	NA	CASSVDGSPAETQYF	TGTGCCAGCAGCGTAGATGGATCCCCAGCGGAGACCCAGTACTTC
NA	TRBV6-5	TRBJ1-5	TRBD1	CASRRTGGGNQPQHF	TGTGCCAGCAGGAGAACAGGGGGCGGCAATCAGCCCCAGCATTTT
NA	TRBV6-5	TRBJ2-2	NA	CASPRGTGELFF	TGTGCCAGCCCGCGGGGCACCGGGGAGCTGTTTTTT
NA	TRBV5-1	TRBJ2-1	TRBD2	CASSLPLAGDYNEQFF	TGCGCCAGCAGCTTGCCACTAGCGGGGGACTACAATGAGCAGTTCTTC
NA	TRBV4-2	TRBJ2-5	TRBD2	CASSRLGLEETQYF	TGTGCCAGCAGCCGATTGGGACTAGAGGAGACCCAGTACTTC
NA	TRBV24-1	TRBJ1-2	NA	CATSEGEVNYGYTF	TGTGCCACCAGTGAGGGTGAGGTGAACTATGGCTACACCTTC
NA	TRBV4-2	TRBJ2-1	TRBD2	CASSQGASGGAGYEQFF	TGTGCCAGCAGCCAAGGGGCTAGCGGGGGGGCAGGGTATGAGCAGTTCTTC
few	TRBV5-1	TRBJ2-5	TRBD2	CASSRGLAGQETQYF	TGCGCCAGCAGCCGGGGACTAGCGGGGCAGGAGACCCAGTACTTC
NA	TRBV3-1/TRBV3-2	TRBJ2-7	NA	CASKTRSGTNSYEQYF	TGTGCCAGCAAAACCCGATCCGGGACAAACTCCTACGAGCAGTACTTC
many	TRBV6-5	TRBJ1-1	NA	CASRDYTEAFF	TGTGCCAGCAGAGACTACACTGAAGCTTTCTTT
NA	TRBV27	TRBJ2-2	TRBD2	CASSLSSSGKTLLGELFF	TGTGCCAGCAGTTTATCATCCAGCGGGAAAACCCTCCTCGGGGAGCTGTTTTTT
NA	TRBV29-1	TRBJ2-7	NA	CSVEGQGYEQYF	TGCAGCGTTGAAGGTCAGGGCTACGAGCAGTACTTC
NA	TRBV7-2	TRBJ1-2	NA	CASSPPPGSGYGYTF	TGTGCCAGCAGCCCGCCCCCAGGGTCGGGCTATGGCTACACCTTC
NA	TRBV19	TRBJ2-4	NA	CASSIIGASKNIQYF	TGTGCCAGTAGTATTATTGGGGCGTCAAAAAACATTCAGTACTTC